This T cell receptor (beta chain) comes out of a study of metastatic and nonmetastatic thyroid tumors. Study-level background: Malignant thyroid and benign thyroid patients provided blood and tumor or nodule tissue whose repertoires were compared.

Every patient was untreated before thyroid surgery. In the original analysis: A papillary thyroid cancer distant-metastasis classifier was built from CDR3 differences across clinicopathological groups. TCRdb re-processed the PCR reads through MiXCR. Here the V and J calls rest on TCRdb's processing, not on the authors' analysis. The table lists around 4,000 clones, 30% to 45% of them singletons. Regarding the study as a whole: As reported, TCR beta diversity in blood and tumor was significantly higher in malignant thyroid tumors than in benign nodules.

V lost 0 bases and J 1 base, leaving 9 bases between the germline ends. Looked up from germline, CDR1 is DFQATT and CDR2 is SNEGSKA (reference sequence). The length of the CDR3 is 14 residues. Concerning this clone itself: The antigen is not known.

Source material: adjacent normal tissue. This receptor was obtained from a male donor with papillary thyroid cancer or a benign thyroid nodule (not recorded which). Some clones in this sample may be carry-over from other donors' samples. The chain joins TRBV20-1 to TRBJ2-5; TRBD1 or TRBD2 may be the D gene (5 bases each). DNA for the CDR3: TGCAGTGCTAGAGATACGAGGGGCCAAGAGACCCAGTACTTC. Its translation is CSARDTRGQETQYF.